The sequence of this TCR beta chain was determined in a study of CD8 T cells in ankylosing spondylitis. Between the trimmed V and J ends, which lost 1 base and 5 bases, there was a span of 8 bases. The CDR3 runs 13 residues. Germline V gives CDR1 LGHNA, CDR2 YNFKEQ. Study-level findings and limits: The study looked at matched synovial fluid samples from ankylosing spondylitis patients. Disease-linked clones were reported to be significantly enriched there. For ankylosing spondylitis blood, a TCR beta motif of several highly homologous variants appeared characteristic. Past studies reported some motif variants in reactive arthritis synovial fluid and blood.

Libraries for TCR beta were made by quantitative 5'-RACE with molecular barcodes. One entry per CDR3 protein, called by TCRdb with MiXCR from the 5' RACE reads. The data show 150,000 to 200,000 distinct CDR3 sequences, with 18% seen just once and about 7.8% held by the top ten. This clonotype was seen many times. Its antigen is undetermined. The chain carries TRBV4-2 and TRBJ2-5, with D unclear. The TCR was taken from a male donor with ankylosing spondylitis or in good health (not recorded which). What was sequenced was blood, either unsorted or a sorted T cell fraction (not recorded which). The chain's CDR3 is CASSQGGSETQYF. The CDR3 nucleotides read TGTGCCAGCAGCCAAGGGGGATCGGAGACCCAGTACTTC.